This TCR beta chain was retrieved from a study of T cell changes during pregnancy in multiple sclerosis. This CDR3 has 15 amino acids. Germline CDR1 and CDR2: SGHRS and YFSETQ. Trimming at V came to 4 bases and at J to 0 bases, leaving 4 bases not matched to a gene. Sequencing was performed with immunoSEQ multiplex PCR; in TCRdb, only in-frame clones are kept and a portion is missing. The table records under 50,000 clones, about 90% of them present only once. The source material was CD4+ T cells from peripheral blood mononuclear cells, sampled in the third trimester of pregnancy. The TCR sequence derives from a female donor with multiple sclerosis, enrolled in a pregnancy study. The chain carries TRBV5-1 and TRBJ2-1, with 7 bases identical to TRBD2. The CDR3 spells CASSPGGSSYNEQFF. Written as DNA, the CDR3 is TGCGCCAGCAGCCCGGGAGGATCCTCCTACAATGAGCAGTTCTTC.